This entry is about one T cell receptor beta chain. Treatment defined: 15 to 20 received Ad26.COV2.S at low or high dose, single or two shots; 5 received placebo; per-sample allocation not given. Samples analyzed were those drawn on day 63 after the first vaccine or placebo injection. The data were produced by immunoSEQ multiplex PCR, yet TCRdb's version contains in-frame clones alone and is incomplete. This table has 350,000 to 500,000 clones, about 90% appearing once. This sample was taken from a study of Ad26.COV2.S vaccination and SARS-CoV-2 variants. Study-wide background: Ad26.COV2.S was injected intramuscularly once or twice, 56 days apart.

V lost 4 bases to trimming and J lost 7 bases; unmatched junction nucleotides: 5. The CDR3 extends over 16 amino acids. Germline-derived CDR1 and CDR2 are SGHNT and YYREEE (reference sequence). This TCR derives from a person between 18 and 65 years old who received the Ad26.COV2.S COVID-19 vaccine or a placebo. V usage is TRBV5-4 and J usage is TRBJ2-2, with TRBD2 identical over 15 bases. Source: peripheral blood, taken in a trial of Ad26.COV2.S vaccine versus placebo. The CDR3 DNA reads TGTGCCAGCAGCGTGGGACTAGCGGGAGGAAACGGGGAGCTGTTTTTT. It yields the protein CASSVGLAGGNGELFF. The whole variable domain, filled in from reference TRBV5-4 and TRBJ2-2, reads ETGVTQSPTHLIKTRGQQVTLRCSSQSGHNTVSWYQQALGQGPQFIFQYYREEENGRGNFPPRFSGLQFPNYSSELNVNALELDDSALYLCASSVGLAGGNGELFFGEGSRLTVL.